These T cell receptor beta chains were read from a single sample in a study of T cell responses to AZD1222 COVID-19 vaccine. Sequencing used immunoSEQ multiplex PCR; TCRdb keeps in-frame clones, though not all of them. The sample lists about 140,000 clones, roughly 90% occurring once. Sequences were derived from peripheral blood, sampled on day 0 of AZD1222 vaccination. These TCRs come from an adult in good health. Both conserved end residues are part of each CDR3. Fields, in order: D gene, clone size, V gene, CDR3 length, J gene, CDR3 DNA, CDR3 protein. D genes are given only for firm matches. Clone size is shown for a subset of rows, as once, few, many or a class of expanded clone.

>TRBD1|NA|TRBV27|16|TRBJ2-2
TGTGCCAGCAGTTTACACAGGGGTGTCGACACCGGGGAGCTGTTTTTT
CASSLHRGVDTGELFF
>TRBD2|NA|TRBV27|18|TRBJ2-7
TGTGCCAGCAGTTTATCCGGGGTAGCGGGAGTGTCTTCCTACGAGCAGTACTTC
CASSLSGVAGVSSYEQYF
>NA|few|TRBV5-8|17|TRBJ1-3
TGTGCCAGCAGTATCCGGGTGGGTCAGAACTCTGGAAACACCATATATTTT
CASSIRVGQNSGNTIYF
>TRBD2|NA|TRBV7-2|16|TRBJ2-2
TGTGCCAGCAGCTTAGCCGGGACTAGTAACACCGGGGAGCTGTTTTTT
CASSLAGTSNTGELFF
>TRBD2|NA|TRBV7-9|16|TRBJ2-2
TGTGCCAGCAGCTCCCCGGGGGGGCGGGACACCGGGGAGCTGTTTTTT
CASSSPGGRDTGELFF
>NA|NA|TRBV27|16|TRBJ1-6
TGTGCCAGCAGTCACCCTCCGGGACGGAATAATTCACCCCTCCACTTT
CASSHPPGRNNSPLHF
>TRBD2|NA|TRBV28|14|TRBJ2-7
TGTGCCAGCAGTTTAGCGGGAGGCCCCCACGAGCAGTACTTC
CASSLAGGPHEQYF
>TRBD1|few|TRBV5-1|17|TRBJ1-4
TGCGCCAGCAGCTTGGGGGGACAGGGGTACCTAAATGAAAAACTGTTTTTT
CASSLGGQGYLNEKLFF
>TRBD1|few|TRBV9|15|TRBJ2-7
TGTGCCAGCAGCAAGCGACAGGGACACTCCTACGAGCAGTACTTC
CASSKRQGHSYEQYF
>NA|NA|TRBV14|15|TRBJ1-4
TGTGCCAGCAGCCAAGATCACGTCCTTCCGGGAAAACTGTTTTTT
CASSQDHVLPGKLFF
>NA|NA|TRBV4-2|14|TRBJ1-3
TGTGCCAGCAGCCCATATGACAGGTCAAACACCATATATTTT
CASSPYDRSNTIYF
>NA|NA|TRBV19|13|TRBJ2-7
TGTGCCAGTAGTATAAATTTGGGTTTCGAGCAGTACTTC
CASSINLGFEQYF
>NA|NA|TRBV4-1|16|TRBJ1-1
TGCGCCAGCAGCCAACGAACGAAGGTGACGAACACTGAAGCTTTCTTT
CASSQRTKVTNTEAFF
>NA|NA|TRBV4-3|13|TRBJ2-1
TGCGCCAGCAGCCAAGAGGGTGGCTATGAGCAGTTCTTC
CASSQEGGYEQFF
>NA|NA|TRBV7-8|13|TRBJ2-5
TGTGCCAGCAGCCGGGACTCGTGGGAGACCCAGTACTTC
CASSRDSWETQYF
>TRBD1|NA|TRBV18|12|TRBJ2-1
TGTGCCAGCTCTCAGACAGGGCGGGAGCAGTTCTTC
CASSQTGREQFF
>NA|NA|TRBV1|19|TRBJ2-7
TGCACCAGCAGCCAAGATGGACTAGCGATCCCTTGGACGGCGTACGAGCAGTACTTC
CTSSQDGLAIPWTAYEQYF
>NA|NA|TRBV2|12|TRBJ1-1
TGTGCCAGCAGCGGAGAGTACACTGAAGCTTTCTTT
CASSGEYTEAFF
>NA|NA|TRBV6-2/TRBV6-3|16|TRBJ2-1
TGTGCCAGCAGTTACTCCGGACAGAGCTCCTACAATGAGCAGTTCTTC
CASSYSGQSSYNEQFF
>TRBD2|NA|TRBV29-1|12|TRBJ2-7
TGCAGCGTCCAGACTAGCGGCTACGAGCAGTACTTC
CSVQTSGYEQYF
>NA|NA|TRBV4-3|15|TRBJ2-3
TGCGCCAGCAGCCAAGGGATAGGGGCCGCAGATACGCAGTATTTT
CASSQGIGAADTQYF
>NA|NA|TRBV19|14|TRBJ1-5
TGTGCCAGTAGTATATGGGGAAGCAATCAGCCCCAGCATTTT
CASSIWGSNQPQHF
>NA|NA|TRBV4-2|15|TRBJ2-2
TGTGCCAGCAGCCAAGGGTACAGGGCTACCGGGGAGCTGTTTTTT
CASSQGYRATGELFF
>NA|NA|TRBV4-3|17|TRBJ1-2
TGCGCCAGCAGCCAAGATGTTGGGGGCACCCTTAACTATGGCTACACCTTC
CASSQDVGGTLNYGYTF
>NA|NA|TRBV6-5|13|TRBJ1-2
TGTGCCAGCAGTTTAGGGGGAAACTATGGCTACACCTTC
CASSLGGNYGYTF
>NA|NA|TRBV18|15|TRBJ2-6
TGTGCCAGCTCACCAGAGAACTCTGGGGCCAACGTCCTGACTTTC
CASSPENSGANVLTF
>TRBD1|few|TRBV27|16|TRBJ2-2
TGTGCCAGCAGTCTCGGACAGGGGGCGCTTTCTGGGGAGCTGTTTTTT
CASSLGQGALSGELFF
>NA|NA|TRBV28|15|TRBJ2-1
TGTGCCAGCAGTGATGGAGGGAATACCTACAATGAGCAGTTCTTC
CASSDGGNTYNEQFF
>NA|NA|TRBV6-2/TRBV6-3|15|TRBJ2-1
TGTGCCAGCAGCCCTGACAGGCATGTTTACAATGAGCAGTTCTTC
CASSPDRHVYNEQFF
>NA|NA|TRBV24-1|12|TRBJ2-5
TGTGCCACCAGTGATAGTGACAGGTTCCAGTACTTC
CATSDSDRFQYF
>NA|NA|TRBV18|15|TRBJ2-2
TGTGCCAGCTCATATCAGAGCTCGAACACCGGGGAGCTGTTTTTT
CASSYQSSNTGELFF
>NA|NA|TRBV4-3|15|TRBJ1-4
TGCGCCAGCAGCCAAGACTTAGGGTCGAATGAAAAACTGTTTTTT
CASSQDLGSNEKLFF
>NA|NA|TRBV6-5|15|TRBJ1-2
TGTGCCAGCAGTTACGGAGCTGACAGGACCTATGGCTACACCTTC
CASSYGADRTYGYTF
>TRBD1|once|TRBV19|12|TRBJ2-3
TGTGCCTCCGGACAGGACACAGATACGCAGTATTTT
CASGQDTDTQYF
>NA|NA|TRBV7-9|15|TRBJ1-1
TGTGCCAGCAGCTTAGCCCAGGCCGGGGGAACTGAAGCTTTCTTT
CASSLAQAGGTEAFF
>NA|NA|TRBV28|18|TRBJ2-1
TGTGCCAGCAGTTCCCACTATCTAGGGTACAGCTCCTACAATGAGCAGTTCTTC
CASSSHYLGYSSYNEQFF
>TRBD1|once|TRBV27|15|TRBJ2-2
TGTGCCGGCAGTGGGACAGGGGAGGTAACCGGGGAGCTGTTTTTT
CAGSGTGEVTGELFF
>NA|few|TRBV24-1|14|TRBJ1-5
TGTGCCACCAGTGATTCCGGCCGTTTGGGGCCCCAGCATTTT
CATSDSGRLGPQHF
>NA|NA|TRBV28|12|TRBJ1-2
TGTGCCAGCAGTTACAGGTCCTATGGCTACACCTTC
CASSYRSYGYTF
>NA|NA|TRBV4-1|17|TRBJ2-7
TGCGCCAGCAGCCAAGATCGTAGCGACAGGCTATCCTACGAGCAGTACTTC
CASSQDRSDRLSYEQYF
>TRBD2|NA|TRBV28|13|TRBJ2-7
TGTGCCAGCAGTTTAACGGGAGGGAACGAGCAGTACTTC
CASSLTGGNEQYF
>NA|NA|TRBV4-2|15|TRBJ1-2
TGTGCCAGCAGCCAAGAAGAAGGGAATCCACATGGCTACACCTTC
CASSQEEGNPHGYTF
>TRBD1|NA|TRBV27|15|TRBJ2-7
TGTGCCAGCAGTCAGTGGACAGGAAAATCCTACGAGCAGTACTTC
CASSQWTGKSYEQYF
>TRBD1|NA|TRBV11-1|16|TRBJ1-4
TGTGCCAGCAGCTCCCATCCGGGACAGGGGAATGAAAAACTGTTTTTT
CASSSHPGQGNEKLFF
>NA|once|TRBV5-1|14|TRBJ2-7
TGCGCCAGCAGCTTAGGCGACGCCCTCTACGAGCAGTACTTC
CASSLGDALYEQYF
>TRBD1|few|TRBV19|12|TRBJ1-2
TGTGCCATTTGGACAGGGGCATATGGCTACACCTTC
CAIWTGAYGYTF
>NA|once|TRBV6-1|17|TRBJ2-1
TGTGCCAGCAGTGAAAAATCCATCGTTCTCTCCTACAATGAGCAGTTCTTC
CASSEKSIVLSYNEQFF
>NA|NA|TRBV3-1/TRBV3-2|15|TRBJ1-3
TGTGCCAGCAGCCAAGTTCCAGGGTCTGGAAACACCATATATTTT
CASSQVPGSGNTIYF
>NA|NA|TRBV5-1|14|TRBJ1-1
TGCGCCAGCAGGGGAGACGGTGTGAACACTGAAGCTTTCTTT
CASRGDGVNTEAFF
>NA|NA|TRBV25-1|13|TRBJ1-1
TGTGCCAGCAGTGACAGGGGCCTCACTGAAGCTTTCTTT
CASSDRGLTEAFF
>NA|NA|TRBV19|13|TRBJ2-7
TGTGCCAGTAGTATAAGCATCTCCTACGAGCAGTACTTC
CASSISISYEQYF
>NA|NA|TRBV7-2|14|TRBJ1-2
TGTGCCAGCAGCTTAGGTCCAGCCGGGGAGGGCTACACCTTC
CASSLGPAGEGYTF
>NA|NA|TRBV7-9|15|TRBJ1-2
TGTGCCAGCAGCTCAACAGCGAGGACGGGCTATGGCTACACCTTC
CASSSTARTGYGYTF
>NA|many|TRBV6-2/TRBV6-3|14|TRBJ1-1
TGTGCCAGCAGTTACAGTCCACTGAACACTGAAGCTTTCTTT
CASSYSPLNTEAFF
>NA|NA|TRBV30|12|TRBJ1-2
TGTGCCTGGAGGGACGGCCCCTATGGCTACACCTTC
CAWRDGPYGYTF